This record concerns one T cell receptor (beta chain) sequence. Its target antigen remains unknown. Base qualities are missing; no much larger clone stands one base away. RNA was extracted using the RNeasy kit, and roughly 0.45 to 1 microgram was reverse transcribed with random hexamers. The immunoSEQ multiplex PCR assay, covering 54 Vbeta and 13 Jbeta segments, was used to amplify TCR beta CDR3 regions. Bias from PCR amplification was corrected by using a synthetic template baseline for primer optimization and for computational correction. On the authors' methods: Only productive sequences were kept, with reads annotated to V, D and J genes according to IMGT and analyzed in immunoSEQ Analyzer. To calculate clonality, Shannon entropy was normalized by log2 of the number of productive unique sequences and then subtracted from one. For each patient and control, public and private clones were evaluated among the 100 most prevalent clones. Susac-specific clones were defined as absent from healthy and MS cohorts, over a thousand published viral clones and other ImmuneACCESS disease sequences. TCRdb trimmed the raw reads at Q25, called clones with MiXCR and kept productive beta chains. Identical CDR3 proteins give one entry, which carries the most common genes and DNA. None of the V and J calls come from the authors' own analysis; TCRdb made them. For this sample there are 150,000 to 200,000 distinct CDR3 sequences; 90% to 95% appear just once. The top ten constitute under 0.15% of the sample.

High-throughput TCR beta sequencing profiled peripheral blood CD8+ and CD4+ T cells from healthy donors, Susac syndrome patients and multiple sclerosis patients. The healthy donors served as controls matched for age and sex. Bulk CD8+ and CD4+ T cells were purified by magnetic negative isolation, while CD8+ TEMRA cells were enriched using FACS. Blood was collected in EDTA tubes and processed within 24 hours, with PBMCs isolated through density gradient centrifugation. PBMCs intended for TCR sequencing were cryopreserved in liquid nitrogen and were subsequently thawed in a 37 degrees C water bath. A purity of at least 90% was achieved for sorted or isolated CD4+, CD8+ and CD8+ TEMRA cells. The record originates from a study of CD8 T cells in Susac syndrome (dated by TCRdb to about 2019). Regarding the research as a whole: Repertoire sequencing was used to test whether CD8+ T cell activation and differentiation in Susac syndrome was antigen driven. What the authors observed across the whole study: The TCR sequencing and HLA analysis was acknowledged to have included a relatively small number of individuals.

Relative to germline, V is missing 2 bases and J is missing 0 bases, with 5 bases of the junction outside any gene match. The CDR3 sequence holds 16 residues, the cysteine and phenylalanine included. The only DNA kept is the CDR3, 48 bases in frame from the first base. CDR1 and CDR2 (SGDLS, YYNGEE) derive from the germline V gene. The rearranged segments are TRBV9 and TRBJ2-1; 7 nucleotides in the junction match TRBD1. What was sequenced was CD4+ T cells from PBMCs. This receptor was taken from a human donor in good health. At the DNA level, the sequence is TGTGCCAGCAGCGTCGTCGGGACAGCCTCCTACAATGAGCAGTTCTTC. It is translated as CASSVVGTASYNEQFF.